This T cell receptor beta chain stems from a study of blood T cell repertoires in COVID-19. This CDR3 has 13 residues. V was trimmed by 7 bases and J by 8 bases, leaving 12 bases between them. Per the germline V gene, CDR1 is SNHLY and CDR2 is FYNNEI. The repertoire was sequenced with immunoSEQ multiplex PCR; TCRdb's copy has only in-frame clones and lacks some. The sample lists around 250,000 clones, around 84% occurring once. The rearrangement links TRBV2 to TRBJ1-6, with D possibly matching TRBD1 (5 bases). Sequences were obtained from PBMCs or T cells enriched from blood (not recorded which). This receptor was obtained from a man aged 18 to 29 who had recovered from COVID-19. In DNA, the CDR3 is TGTGCCAGCACCCAAGACAGCGATTCACCCCTCCACTTT. This sequence encodes CASTQDSDSPLHF. Filled out from reference TRBV2 and TRBJ1-6, the complete variable domain reads EPEVTQTPSHQVTQMGQEVILRCVPISNHLYFYWYRQILGQKVEFLVSFYNNEISEKSEIFDDQFSVERPDGSNFTLKIRSTKLEDSAMYFCASTQDSDSPLHFGNGTRLTVT.